The 5 T cell receptor beta chains given below trace back to one sample, sequenced in a study of blood T cells in healthy people across ages. Sample-barcoded 5' priming and a J-beta primer mix drove a second PCR of 7 to 11 cycles. MiXCR, applied by TCRdb to the 5' RACE reads, yields one record per CDR3 protein. In the table there are about 730,000 distinct CDR3 sequences, about 40% of which are singletons. Sequencing input: blood. The receptors derive from a woman aged 55-70 years in good health.

J is TRBJ1-2 and V is TRBV7-2; 9 nucleotides match TRBD1. V shed 4 bases, J shed 8 bases, and the junction held 8 bases outside the gene matches. Germline V gene sequence: CDR1 SGHTA, CDR2 FQGNSA. This CDR3 is 14 amino acids long. The CDR3 DNA is TGTGCCAGCAGCTCCTCCAAGGGACAGGGCGGCTACACCTTC. Its translation is CASSSSKGQGGYTF. Drawing the rest from reference TRBV7-2 and TRBJ1-2, the complete variable domain is GAGVSQSPSNKVTEKGKDVELRCDPISGHTALYWYRQSLGQGLEFLIYFQGNSAPDKSGLPSDRFSAERTGGSVSTLTIQRTQQEDSAVYLCASSSSKGQGGYTFGSGTRLTVV.

The CDR3 coding sequence is TGCAGCGTTTCTCAAGGCCCCCGGGAGACCCAGTACTTC. Protein: CSVSQGPRETQYF. The chain is built from TRBV29-1 and TRBJ2-5; D not resolved. The CDR3 has 13 amino acids. With 5 bases removed from V and 5 bases from J, the gap between germline ends came to 15 bases. The germline CDR1 and CDR2 sequences are SQVTM and ANQGSEA.

The CDR3 region has the DNA TGCAGCGTTAGCGGGAGTGCGAGCACCGGGGAGCTGTTTTTT. Its protein product is CSVSGSASTGELFF. The V and J genes are TRBV29-1 and TRBJ2-2; TRBD2 matches at 8 bases. Looked up from germline, CDR1 is SQVTM and CDR2 is ANQGSEA. Losses at the gene ends were 5 bases for V and 4 bases for J; bases not matched to a gene: 6. The CDR3 is 14 amino acids.

This clonotype occurred a few times. V and J are TRBV6-5 and TRBJ2-3; no firm D call. The V gene lost 2 bases and the J gene lost 6 bases, with 9 bases spanning the gap. This CDR3 spans 13 amino acids. CDR1 MNHEY and CDR2 SVGAGI come from the germline V gene. The chain's CDR3 is CASSYPGWDTQYF. DNA for the CDR3: TGTGCCAGCAGTTACCCTGGTTGGGATACGCAGTATTTT.

This clonotype was recorded at least ten times. This chain uses TRBV10-3 with TRBJ2-5, with D possibly matching TRBD2 (6 bases). V lost 0 bases, J lost 0 bases, and 11 bases lay in between. This CDR3 has 16 residues. Germline lookup yields CDR1 ENHRY and CDR2 SYGVKD. The CDR3 sequence is CAISESGLLYQETQYF. The CDR3 DNA reads TGTGCCATCAGTGAGTCGGGACTCCTGTACCAAGAGACCCAGTACTTC.